The 6 T cell receptor beta chains below were found in one sample sequenced in a study of shared clonotypes between healthy human individuals (dated by TCRdb to 2018 to 2021). The method was the immunoSEQ multiplex PCR assay. TCRdb obtained this table from immuneACCESS and retained in-frame rearrangements with V and J assigned. These tables miss some clones; where compared with another copy, unresolved V genes account for less than half of the shortfall, and the remainder is unexplained. The sample yields some 1 million clones; roughly 75% were counted once. The top ten clonotypes cover about 1.5% of the sample. Sequenced sample: memory CD4+ T cells sorted from blood. Read against the paper, the sample's cell subset or site label means: CD45RA-negative fraction. These receptor sequences come from a man in his late teens or twenties in good health.

The genes are TRBV10-1 and TRBJ2-1; 7 bases match TRBD2. The CDR3 is 14 amino acids. Trimming at V came to 5 bases and at J to 4 bases, leaving 5 bases not matched to a gene. The V gene's germline CDR1 is WNHNN and CDR2 SYGVQD (reference sequence). The CDR3: CASSHSGKYNEQFF. CDR3 nucleotide sequence: TGCGCCAGCAGTCACAGCGGGAAATACAATGAGCAGTTCTTC.

The J gene is TRBJ1-5, the V gene TRBV28; maybe TRBD1 (6 bases). This CDR3 is built from 16 residues. Germline lookup yields CDR1 MDHEN and CDR2 SYDVKM. Trimming pared 3 bases from V and 3 bases from J, leaving 15 bases between. CDR3 coding DNA: TGTGCCAGCAGTTTGTGGGGGGCGAGCTCCAATCAGCCCCAGCATTTT. Translated, it gives CASSLWGASSNQPQHF.

This clone was found a few times. The V gene is TRBV6-6, the J gene TRBJ1-5; TRBD1 agrees at 10 bases. CDR3 length equals 15 residues. The V segment lost 6 bases and the J segment 7 bases; nucleotides outside the gene matches: 9. Looked up from germline, CDR1 is MNHNY and CDR2 is SVGAGI (reference sequence). CDR3 bases: TGTGCCAGCAGGGGCATAGGACAGGGGGGGCAGCCCCAGCATTTT. Translating it yields CASRGIGQGGQPQHF.

This chain links TRBV2 with TRBJ1-6; TRBD1 matches 7 bases. Germline CDR1 and CDR2: SNHLY and FYNNEI. V lost 0 bases to trimming and J lost 10 bases; unmatched junction nucleotides: 6. This CDR3 region has 15 residues. In nucleotides, the CDR3 is TGTGCCAGCAGTGAAGCGCGACAGGGAGGATCACCCCTCCACTTT. Translated, it gives CASSEARQGGSPLHF. Looking up the rest from reference TRBV2 and TRBJ1-6 gives the full variable domain: EPEVTQTPSHQVTQMGQEVILRCVPISNHLYFYWYRQILGQKVEFLVSFYNNEISEKSEIFDDQFSVERPDGSNFTLKIRSTKLEDSAMYFCASSEARQGGSPLHFGNGTRLTVT.

This clone was found once. The chain has TRBV10-1 and TRBJ2-5; possibly TRBD2 for D (6 bases). CDR1 is WNHNN and CDR2 is SYGVQD in the germline V gene (reference sequence). The CDR3 has 15 amino acids. The ends were cut back, 3 bases at V and 3 bases at J, with 14 bases in the middle. CDR3 coding DNA: TGCGCCAGCAGTGATATTGTGGCGGGAAAAGAGACCCAGTACTTC. Its protein is CASSDIVAGKETQYF.

Written as DNA, the CDR3 is TGTGCCAGCAGCTTATCCGTGGGAACCGCTGGGGCCAACGTCCTGACTTTC. This translates into CASSLSVGTAGANVLTF. This rearrangement joins TRBV7-8 to TRBJ2-6; D unclear. Germline V CDR1 and CDR2: SGHVS, FQNEAQ. V lost 2 bases and J 2 bases, leaving 13 bases between the germline ends. The CDR3 totals 17 residues.